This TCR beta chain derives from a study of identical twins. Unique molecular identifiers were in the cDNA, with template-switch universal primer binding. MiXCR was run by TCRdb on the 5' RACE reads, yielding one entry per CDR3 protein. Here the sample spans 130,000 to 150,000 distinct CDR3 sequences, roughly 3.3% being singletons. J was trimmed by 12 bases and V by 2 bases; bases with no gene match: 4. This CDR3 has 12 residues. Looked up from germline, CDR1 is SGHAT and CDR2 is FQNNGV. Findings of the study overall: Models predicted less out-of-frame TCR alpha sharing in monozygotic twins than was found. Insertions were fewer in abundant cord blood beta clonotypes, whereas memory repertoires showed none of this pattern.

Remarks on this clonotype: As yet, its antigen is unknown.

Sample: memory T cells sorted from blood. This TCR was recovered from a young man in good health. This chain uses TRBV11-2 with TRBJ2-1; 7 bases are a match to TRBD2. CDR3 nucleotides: TGTGCCAGCAGCTTAAGGGGCGGGGGGCAGTTCTTC. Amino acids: CASSLRGGGQFF. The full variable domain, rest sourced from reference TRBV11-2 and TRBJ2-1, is EAGVAQSPRYKIIEKRQSVAFWCNPISGHATLYWYQQILGQGPKLLIQFQNNGVVDDSQLPKDRFSAERLKGVDSTLKIQPAKLEDSAVYLCASSLRGGGQFFGPGTRLTVL.